A selection of T cell receptor beta chains follows, all from one sample in a study of OX40 agonist ivuxolimab in advanced cancers. The method was immunoSEQ multiplex PCR; TCRdb's version includes in-frame clones alone and lacks a portion of them. This table holds tens of thousands of clones, 80% to 95% found once. The starting material was CD4+ or CD8+ T cells sorted from blood, obtained in a trial of the OX40 agonist ivuxolimab. These receptors all stem from an adult with an advanced solid tumor such as melanoma, head and neck, liver or kidney cancer. The CDR3 runs from the conserved cysteine through the conserved F or W. Each record gives: D gene, J gene, clone size, V gene, CDR3 protein, CDR3 DNA. D genes are given only for firm matches. The listing skips clone size in some rows; elsewhere it reads once, few, many or a size class.

d_gene: TRBD1
j_gene: TRBJ2-7
abundance: NA
v_gene: TRBV4-1
CDR3aa: CASSQTETGAYEQYF
CDR3nt: TGCGCCAGCAGCCAAACTGAGACAGGGGCCTACGAGCAGTACTTC

d_gene: NA
j_gene: TRBJ2-7
abundance: NA
v_gene: TRBV4-1
CDR3aa: CASSPTEIYEQYF
CDR3nt: TGCGCCAGCAGCCCGACAGAAATCTACGAGCAGTACTTC

d_gene: NA
j_gene: TRBJ2-7
abundance: NA
v_gene: TRBV15
CDR3aa: CATSRDRGSLYEQYF
CDR3nt: TGTGCCACCAGCAGAGATCGAGGGTCCCTCTACGAGCAGTACTTC

d_gene: NA
j_gene: TRBJ1-5
abundance: NA
v_gene: TRBV27
CDR3aa: CASSFGFNQPQHF
CDR3nt: TGTGCCAGCAGTTTTGGTTTCAATCAGCCCCAGCATTTT

d_gene: TRBD1
j_gene: TRBJ2-1
abundance: NA
v_gene: TRBV7-6
CDR3aa: CASGTESYNEQFF
CDR3nt: TGTGCCAGCGGGACAGAAAGCTACAATGAGCAGTTCTTC

d_gene: TRBD1
j_gene: TRBJ2-1
abundance: NA
v_gene: TRBV14
CDR3aa: CASSQLGGVRDEQFF
CDR3nt: TGTGCCAGCAGCCAGCTAGGGGGCGTTAGGGATGAGCAGTTCTTC

d_gene: TRBD2
j_gene: TRBJ2-3
abundance: NA
v_gene: TRBV11-2
CDR3aa: CASSSTGTSGWDTQYF
CDR3nt: TGTGCCAGCAGCTCGACCGGGACTAGCGGTTGGGATACGCAGTATTTT

d_gene: NA
j_gene: TRBJ1-1
abundance: medium-sized
v_gene: TRBV4-1
CDR3aa: CASSQGGPANTEAFF
CDR3nt: TGCGCCAGCAGCCAAGGGGGTCCAGCGAACACTGAAGCTTTCTTT

d_gene: NA
j_gene: TRBJ1-2
abundance: once
v_gene: TRBV28
CDR3aa: CASSFPGGLGYTF
CDR3nt: TGTGCCAGCAGTTTTCCTGGGGGCCTTGGCTACACCTTC

d_gene: NA
j_gene: TRBJ2-5
abundance: NA
v_gene: TRBV4-1
CDR3aa: CASSQLSLTGSHSQETQYF
CDR3nt: TGCGCCAGCAGCCAACTTTCACTTACAGGGTCCCACTCACAAGAGACCCAGTACTTC

d_gene: NA
j_gene: TRBJ2-7
abundance: NA
v_gene: TRBV5-1
CDR3aa: CASRHITGSYEQYF
CDR3nt: TGCGCCAGCAGGCATATTACAGGCTCCTACGAGCAGTACTTC

d_gene: NA
j_gene: TRBJ1-6
abundance: NA
v_gene: TRBV5-8
CDR3aa: CASSLGQVSSPLHF
CDR3nt: TGTGCCAGCAGCTTGGGACAGGTGTCTTCACCCCTCCACTTT

d_gene: NA
j_gene: TRBJ1-1
abundance: NA
v_gene: TRBV27
CDR3aa: CASRPLGTVNTEAFF
CDR3nt: TGTGCCAGCAGGCCTCTTGGGACGGTGAACACTGAAGCTTTCTTT

d_gene: TRBD2
j_gene: TRBJ2-1
abundance: NA
v_gene: TRBV7-2
CDR3aa: CASSLGGGGGNEQFF
CDR3nt: TGTGCCAGCAGCTTAGGGGGTGGGGGGGGCAATGAGCAGTTCTTC

d_gene: NA
j_gene: TRBJ1-1
abundance: few
v_gene: TRBV7-9
CDR3aa: CASSSGVYTEAFF
CDR3nt: TGTGCCAGCAGCTCCGGGGTCTACACTGAAGCTTTCTTT

d_gene: NA
j_gene: TRBJ1-1
abundance: NA
v_gene: TRBV6-5
CDR3aa: CASRGAFTEAFF
CDR3nt: TGTGCCAGCAGAGGGGCTTTCACTGAAGCTTTCTTT

d_gene: TRBD1
j_gene: TRBJ2-7
abundance: NA
v_gene: TRBV19
CDR3aa: CASTQGQGQGYEQYF
CDR3nt: TGTGCCAGTACCCAAGGACAGGGTCAAGGCTACGAGCAGTACTTC

d_gene: TRBD1
j_gene: TRBJ1-1
abundance: NA
v_gene: TRBV2
CDR3aa: CASRGTGQLNTEAFF
CDR3nt: TGTGCCAGCAGGGGGACGGGACAGCTGAACACTGAAGCTTTCTTT

d_gene: NA
j_gene: TRBJ1-2
abundance: NA
v_gene: TRBV6-5
CDR3aa: CASSALVPGGYTF
CDR3nt: TGTGCCAGCAGTGCTCTTGTGCCAGGAGGCTACACCTTC

d_gene: NA
j_gene: TRBJ1-1
abundance: NA
v_gene: TRBV9
CDR3aa: CASSVRGANTEAFF
CDR3nt: TGTGCCAGCAGCGTACGGGGGGCTAACACTGAAGCTTTCTTT

d_gene: NA
j_gene: TRBJ2-5
abundance: NA
v_gene: TRBV7-3
CDR3aa: CASSLTGGGETQYF
CDR3nt: TGTGCCAGCAGCTTAACGGGGGGCGGAGAGACCCAGTACTTC

d_gene: TRBD2
j_gene: TRBJ2-2
abundance: few
v_gene: TRBV9
CDR3aa: CASSEDPRREYTGELFF
CDR3nt: TGTGCCAGCAGCGAGGACCCCAGGCGGGAGTACACCGGGGAGCTGTTTTTT

d_gene: NA
j_gene: TRBJ1-5
abundance: once
v_gene: TRBV7-2
CDR3aa: CASSLPGVQPQHF
CDR3nt: TGTGCCAGCAGCCTTCCAGGGGTTCAGCCCCAGCATTTT

d_gene: NA
j_gene: TRBJ2-7
abundance: NA
v_gene: TRBV6-5
CDR3aa: CASVLTSYEQYF
CDR3nt: TGTGCCAGCGTCCTGACCTCCTACGAGCAGTACTTC

d_gene: TRBD1
j_gene: TRBJ1-1
abundance: NA
v_gene: TRBV7-9
CDR3aa: CASSFRGGLYTEAFF
CDR3nt: TGTGCCAGCAGCTTTAGAGGGGGCCTGTACACTGAAGCTTTCTTT

d_gene: TRBD1
j_gene: TRBJ1-2
abundance: NA
v_gene: TRBV4-1
CDR3aa: CASSQDSGGSYGYTF
CDR3nt: TGCGCCAGCAGCCAAGATTCAGGGGGCTCCTATGGCTACACCTTC

d_gene: TRBD2
j_gene: TRBJ2-1
abundance: once
v_gene: TRBV7-2
CDR3aa: CASSLVAGEVYNEQFF
CDR3nt: TGTGCCAGCAGCTTAGTAGCGGGAGAAGTCTACAATGAGCAGTTCTTC

d_gene: NA
j_gene: TRBJ2-7
abundance: NA
v_gene: TRBV6-5
CDR3aa: CASTPDGSDEQYF
CDR3nt: TGTGCCAGCACCCCGGACGGCTCCGACGAGCAGTACTTC

d_gene: TRBD1
j_gene: TRBJ1-2
abundance: NA
v_gene: TRBV7-2
CDR3aa: CASSFADREYYGYTF
CDR3nt: TGTGCCAGCAGCTTCGCGGACAGGGAATACTATGGCTACACCTTC

d_gene: TRBD1
j_gene: TRBJ2-2
abundance: NA
v_gene: TRBV2
CDR3aa: CASFSGTGGGRELFF
CDR3nt: TGTGCCAGCTTCTCCGGGACAGGGGGCGGGAGGGAGCTGTTTTTT

d_gene: NA
j_gene: TRBJ1-5
abundance: NA
v_gene: TRBV21-1
CDR3aa: CASSKGIGENQPQHF
CDR3nt: TGTGCCAGCAGCAAAGGTATAGGGGAGAATCAGCCCCAGCATTTT

d_gene: NA
j_gene: TRBJ2-6
abundance: NA
v_gene: TRBV2
CDR3aa: CARSDAGANVLTF
CDR3nt: TGTGCCAGATCAGACGCCGGGGCCAACGTCCTGACTTTC

d_gene: NA
j_gene: TRBJ2-7
abundance: NA
v_gene: TRBV7-6
CDR3aa: CASSLGLDYEQYF
CDR3nt: TGTGCCAGCAGCTTAGGCCTGGACTACGAGCAGTACTTC

d_gene: NA
j_gene: TRBJ2-1
abundance: NA
v_gene: TRBV7-6
CDR3aa: CASSAGITGLYNEQFF
CDR3nt: TGTGCCAGCAGCGCCGGGATTACCGGACTGTACAATGAGCAGTTCTTC

d_gene: TRBD1
j_gene: TRBJ2-7
abundance: NA
v_gene: TRBV5-6
CDR3aa: CASSSTGGEQYF
CDR3nt: TGTGCCAGCAGCAGCACAGGGGGCGAGCAGTACTTC